One and the same sample provided the 5 T cell receptor beta chains below, sequenced in a study of T cells in Graves' hyperthyroidism and ophthalmopathy. Template material for amplifying TCR beta CDR3 regions consisted of RNA transcripts. An initial round of RT-PCR targeting the TCR CDR3 relied on the HTBI primer set. A single record per CDR3 protein comes from TCRdb applying MiXCR to the multiplex PCR reads. This sample carries about 640,000 distinct CDR3 sequences, 20% of them seen once, and the ten largest clones take about 34%. Sequenced sample: blood. Receptors were obtained from a man younger than 45 with Graves' ophthalmopathy.

The chain uses TRBV7-3 and TRBJ2-3, with D perhaps assigned TRBD1 or TRBD2 (7 bases each). CDR1 SGHTA and CDR2 FQGTGA come from the germline V gene. CDR3 length: 14 amino acids. V was cut by 6 bases and J by 6 bases, with 16 bases left in between. CDR3: CASSPRGGADTQYF. The CDR3 region has the DNA TGTGCCAGCAGTCCCAGGGGGGGGGCGGATACGCAGTATTTT.

This clonotype was detected only a few times. The rearrangement joins TRBV20-1 to TRBJ2-3; 12 bases are shared with TRBD2. This CDR3 has 15 amino acids. The germline gives CDR1 DFQATT, CDR2 SNEGSKA (reference sequence). V shed 5 bases, J shed 3 bases, and the junction held 6 bases outside the gene matches. The CDR3 loop reads CSAGWTSGTTDTQYF. The CDR3 nucleotides are TGCAGTGCTGGTTGGACTAGCGGGACTACAGATACGCAGTATTTT.

The chain uses TRBV12-3 or TRBV12-4 and TRBJ2-7; D is perhaps TRBD2 (6 bases). This CDR3 is 14 amino acids long. V lost 7 bases and J lost 5, with 18 bases in between. The DNA for the CDR3 is TGTGCCAGCACCCAAGAACTAGCCGGAGACGAGCAGTACTTC. Translated, it gives CASTQELAGDEQYF.

In its sample, this clonotype was seen many times. This chain links TRBV6-1 with TRBJ2-1; 15 bases fit TRBD2. Germline V gene lookup returns CDR1 MNHNS and CDR2 SASEGT. The J segment lost 0 bases and the V segment lost 6 bases, leaving 6 bases of the junction unmatched. The CDR3 contains 18 residues. For the CDR3, the DNA is TGTGCCAGCAGCCAGGGACTAGCGGGAGGCTTCTCCTACAATGAGCAGTTCTTC. This encodes CASSQGLAGGFSYNEQFF.

The rearrangement joins TRBV18 to TRBJ2-5; 7 bases are a match to TRBD2. CDR1 KGHSH and CDR2 LQKENI come from the germline V gene. The CDR3 extends over 15 amino acids. Trimming removed 6 bases from V and 4 bases from J; junction bases left unmatched: 11. CDR3 residues: CASSGGAGLGETQYF. The CDR3 DNA sequence: TGTGCCAGCTCTGGGGGAGCGGGACTTGGAGAGACCCAGTACTTC. Using reference TRBV18 and TRBJ2-5 for the parts outside the CDR3, the full variable domain is NAGVMQNPRHLVRRRGQEARLRCSPMKGHSHVYWYRQLPEEGLKFMVYLQKENIIDESGMPKERFSAEFPKEGPSILRIQQVVRGDSAAYFCASSGGAGLGETQYFGPGTRLLVL.